This TCR beta chain originates from a study of OX40 agonist ivuxolimab in advanced cancers. Study in general: Dose-escalation patients' cancers were hepatocellular carcinoma, melanoma, renal cell or head and neck cancer.

Only in-frame clones appear in the TCRdb table, and some are missing; sequencing was by immunoSEQ multiplex PCR. The sample carries more than 50,000 clones, about 87% recorded once. Notes on the study in general: Low normalized T-cell clonal expansion was additionally recorded for some nonresponders.

Note on this clone: Its antigen is not known.

Trimming left V 0 bases short and J 1 base short, with 20 bases between. The CDR3 consists of 18 residues. Looked up from germline, CDR1 is SGHRS and CDR2 is YFSETQ. The specimen comprised CD4+ or CD8+ T cells sorted from blood, sampled in a trial of the OX40 agonist ivuxolimab. This clonotype was obtained from an adult with an advanced solid tumor such as melanoma, head and neck, liver or kidney cancer. The chain has TRBV5-1 and TRBJ2-7; D not resolved. CDR3 residues: CASSLGRRAGAGSYEQYF. The CDR3 DNA is TGCGCCAGCAGCTTGGGGCGCCGAGCCGGAGCAGGTTCCTACGAGCAGTACTTC.